The entry that follows covers one T cell receptor beta chain sequence. What it binds is not known. Here immunoSEQ multiplex PCR was the method, and the copy in TCRdb shows in-frame clones only, minus some. The sample lists about 70,000 clones, around nine tenths occurring once. This CDR3 is built from 14 residues. Germline V CDR1 and CDR2: SGHTA, FQGNSA. Trimming at V came to 2 bases and at J to 8 bases, leaving 8 bases not matched to a gene. The source of the sample is a study of OX40 agonist ivuxolimab in advanced cancers. Whole-study findings and limits: There was clonal expansion of CD4+ and CD8+ blood T cells by week 6 at 0.1 to 3.0 mg/kg.

The TCR comes from an adult with an advanced solid tumor such as melanoma, head and neck, liver or kidney cancer. The sample consisted of CD4+ or CD8+ T cells sorted from blood, taken in a trial of the OX40 agonist ivuxolimab. This chain joins TRBV7-2 and TRBJ1-1; 7 bases line up with TRBD1. Here the CDR3 reads CASSLLGQASEAFF. As DNA, the CDR3 is TGTGCCAGCAGCTTATTAGGACAGGCTTCCGAAGCTTTCTTT. The whole variable domain, remainder taken from reference TRBV7-2 and TRBJ1-1, is GAGVSQSPSNKVTEKGKDVELRCDPISGHTALYWYRQSLGQGLEFLIYFQGNSAPDKSGLPSDRFSAERTGGSVSTLTIQRTQQEDSAVYLCASSLLGQASEAFFGQGTRLTVV.